This T cell receptor beta chain appears in the sequencing data of a study of cytomegalovirus exposure and HLA in healthy donors. PCR employed 60 Vbeta and 13 Jbeta primers. Profiling relied on immunoSEQ multiplex PCR, and the TCRdb table lists in-frame clones only, not all of them. Seen here are approximately 100,000 clones, about 70% observed once, and the top ten hold about 2.6%. Trimming stripped 1 base from V and 1 base from J, with 8 bases between. Germline V gives CDR1 SGHRS, CDR2 YFSETQ. The CDR3 runs to 15 residues. This receptor was taken from a middle-aged man in good health and CMV-seropositive. The chain uses TRBV5-1 and TRBJ2-2; no definite D call. The source material was PBMCs. The CDR3 nucleotides are TGCGCCAGCAGCTTGCTAGAACTGAACACCGGGGAGCTGTTTTTT. Translating gives CASSLLELNTGELFF.